The rows below give T cell receptor beta chains drawn from one sample of a study of control samples from healthy donors and cancer patients. Some clones are missing from TCRdb's copy, which holds only in-frame ones; the method was immunoSEQ multiplex PCR. The sample holds about 100,000 clones; roughly nine tenths are singletons and the top ten take 15% to 20%. The specimen was blood. The source is a woman aged 50 to 65 in good health. CDR3s include the opening cysteine and the closing phenylalanine or tryptophan. Clone size is shown for a subset of rows, as once, few, many or a class of expanded clone.

j_call clone_size v_call cdr3_aa
TRBJ2-2 few TRBV18 CASSRGQSNTGELFF
TRBJ1-1 . TRBV7-9 CASSLTVLNTEAFF
TRBJ1-2 . TRBV29-1 CSVETGNGYTF
TRBJ1-6 . TRBV14 CASRGYNSPLHF
TRBJ2-3 . TRBV11-2 CASSPWTAGGRDTQYF
TRBJ2-7 once TRBV5-1 CASSLGWVDYEQYF
TRBJ2-1 . TRBV10-1 CASSSSSGQDYEQFF
TRBJ1-5 . TRBV24-1 CATSERQGAGQPQHF
TRBJ2-1 . TRBV24-1 CATSVRDEQFF
TRBJ1-2 few TRBV6-5 CASLRQVPPYGYTF
TRBJ2-3 once TRBV19 CASSMIQGAWDTQYF
TRBJ1-1 few TRBV4-1 CASSQPRSRGTEAFF
TRBJ2-7 . TRBV5-1 CASSPSTGVTYEQYF
TRBJ2-1 . TRBV30 CAWSLSGWQFF
TRBJ2-1 . TRBV3-1/TRBV3-2 CASSILPGQGFHEQFF
TRBJ2-1 . TRBV11-3 CASSFVAGAYNEQFF
TRBJ1-2 . TRBV10-3 CAIRGTVNYGYTF
TRBJ2-1 . TRBV19 CASSYGGGAIYNEQFF
TRBJ2-7 . TRBV6-6 CASSLPRGGAFEQYF
TRBJ1-2 once TRBV19 CASTGQGHYGYTF
TRBJ2-3 . TRBV7-9 CASSLGSHTDTQYF
TRBJ2-1 . TRBV6-5 CASSYSNYNEQFF
TRBJ2-2 . TRBV9 CASSVAGSNTGELFF
TRBJ2-3 . TRBV7-6 CASSLVVEGADTQYF
TRBJ2-1 . TRBV20-1 CSASIRGGRGYNEQFF
TRBJ1-1 . TRBV9 CASSVGLSNTEAFF
TRBJ1-1 many TRBV12-3/TRBV12-4 CASNYRSTEAFF
TRBJ2-2 . TRBV6-5 CASRRDWANTGELFF
TRBJ2-5 . TRBV30 CAAGTQETQYF
TRBJ2-7 . TRBV7-8 CASSARQDPRTYEQYF
TRBJ2-7 . TRBV19 CASSIGAGRGYEQYF
TRBJ1-3 . TRBV11-2 CASSFQGRNTIYF
TRBJ2-5 . TRBV19 CASSMVASQETQYF